The 9 T cell receptor beta chains reported below all come from one sample, sequenced in a study of CD8 T cells in Susac syndrome. Random-hexamer reverse transcription was applied to roughly 0.5 to 1 ug RNA. TCRdb reprocessed the immunoSEQ multiplex PCR reads via MiXCR and lists one record per CDR3 protein. This sample yields 150,000 to 200,000 distinct CDR3 sequences, of which 85% to 95% are seen a single time; 0.15% to 0.2% belongs to the top ten. The sample was CD8+ T cells from PBMCs. All receptors come from a human donor with multiple sclerosis.

This clonotype has a single count. The chain joins TRBV28 to TRBJ2-3, with D uncertain. Trimming took off 5 bases at V and 4 bases at J, with 16 bases between the two ends. The length of the CDR3 is 15 residues. The V gene's germline CDR1 is MDHEN and CDR2 SYDVKM. The CDR3 reads CASSTWTETSDTQYF. Written as DNA, the CDR3 is TGTGCCAGCAGTACATGGACGGAGACCTCAGATACGCAGTATTTT.

J is TRBJ2-7 and V is TRBV4-2, with 7 bases identical to TRBD2. The junction had 10 bases not matched to a gene; V was cut back by 0 bases and J by 5 bases. CDR3 length equals 16 residues. The germline gives CDR1 LGHNA, CDR2 YNFKEQ. DNA for the CDR3: TGTGCCAGCAGCCAAGAACTCGGGGGAGGGCTGAACGAGCAGTACTTC. It specifies CASSQELGGGLNEQYF.

This sequence joins TRBV28 and TRBJ2-7; D is perhaps TRBD1 (5 bases). There are 15 residues in the CDR3. V was shortened by 5 bases and J by 1 base, with 15 bases between the two germline ends. Germline CDR1 MDHEN, CDR2 SYDVKM. In DNA form, the CDR3 reads TGTGCCAGCAGTCCCGCGGACATAGCATCCTACGAGCAGTACTTC. Translation: CASSPADIASYEQYF.

The V gene is TRBV7-3, the J gene TRBJ2-3; 10 nucleotides line up with TRBD2. Unmatched junction bases numbered 6, after V lost 3 bases and J lost 6 bases. The length of the CDR3 is 15 residues. CDR1 and CDR2 from the germline V gene are SGHTA and FQGTGA. The CDR3 loop is CASSFTSGVADTQYF. The CDR3, as DNA: TGTGCCAGCAGCTTTACTAGCGGGGTGGCCGATACGCAGTATTTT. The whole variable domain, filled in from reference TRBV7-3 and TRBJ2-3, reads GAGVSQTPSNKVTEKGKYVELRCDPISGHTALYWYRQSLGQGPEFLIYFQGTGAADDSGLPNDRFFAVRPEGSVSTLKIQRTERGDSAVYLCASSFTSGVADTQYFGPGTRLTVL.

V and J are TRBV6-2 or TRBV6-3 and TRBJ2-1; 8 nucleotides agree with TRBD2. Per germline, CDR1 MNHEY and CDR2 SVGEGT. The junction had 3 bases not matched to a gene; V was cut back by 4 bases and J by 1 base. The CDR3 sequence is 15 residues long. The CDR3 spells CASSLGLESYNEQFF. The DNA for the CDR3 is TGTGCCAGCAGTTTGGGACTAGAATCCTACAATGAGCAGTTCTTC.

The chain employs TRBV3-1 and TRBJ2-5, with a tentative D call TRBD1 (5 bases). The CDR3 spans 13 residues. Trimming removed 6 bases at V and 5 bases at J, with 13 bases between. Germline V gene data show CDR1 as LGHDT and CDR2 as YNNKEL (reference sequence). The CDR3 DNA sequence: TGTGCCAGCAGGAAACCAGGGCTGGAGACCCAGTACTTC. Its translation: CASRKPGLETQYF.

The chain links TRBV24-1 to TRBJ2-1; D call uncertain. The germline V gene encodes CDR1 KGHDR and CDR2 SFDVKD. V lost 0 bases to trimming and J lost 3 bases, with 14 bases between them. This CDR3 region has 17 residues. The CDR3 region has the DNA TGTGCCACCAGTGATTTGGCAACGAGGCTCCTCTACAATGAGCAGTTCTTC. Amino acid sequence: CATSDLATRLLYNEQFF.

The genes are TRBV20-1 and TRBJ2-7; D call uncertain. The CDR3 runs 13 residues. Germline V gene lookup returns CDR1 DFQATT and CDR2 SNEGSKA (reference sequence). Trimming stripped 3 bases from V and 3 bases from J, with 12 bases between. This CDR3 is CSASNGVGYEQYF. For the CDR3, the DNA is TGCAGTGCTAGTAATGGAGTTGGCTACGAGCAGTACTTC.

This sequence joins TRBV27 and TRBJ1-1; D uncertain. The CDR3 has 11 amino acids. The V end was cut by 11 bases, the J end by 3 bases, with 10 bases between. CDR1 and CDR2 from the germline V gene are MNHEY and SMNVEV (reference sequence). The chain's CDR3 is CAVGRHTEAFF. The CDR3 DNA reads TGTGCCGTCGGCAGGCACACTGAAGCTTTCTTT.